This TCR beta chain was obtained from a study of shared clonotypes between healthy human individuals. The CDR3 is made up of 16 amino acids. V lost 4 bases and J lost 1, with 16 bases in between. Germline V gene lookup returns CDR1 MNHNS and CDR2 SASEGT. TCRdb's copy holds only in-frame clones and misses some; the assay was immunoSEQ multiplex PCR. The sample gives over 2,000,000 clones, 80% to 95% of which show up once; about 1.6% is in the top ten. Positively selected for CCR7, the CD45RO-negative cells used as naive CD8 cells excluded terminally differentiated effector memory CD45RA+ cells. Study results and limitations: Generation of non-shared clonotypes was less probable than generation of clonotypes shared by all four donors.

On this clone itself: Its antigen is unknown.

The J gene is TRBJ1-1, the V gene TRBV6-1; D ambiguous. The sequencing input was naive CD8+ T cells from PBMCs. The receptor was isolated from a man between 18 and 29 years old in good health. Some clones in this sample may be carry-over from other donors' samples. CDR3 loop: CASSGASGGWNTEAFF. The CDR3 nucleotides are TGTGCCAGCAGTGGAGCCTCAGGAGGGTGGAACACTGAAGCTTTCTTT.